The T cell receptor (beta chain) under discussion was sequenced for a study of CD8+ T cells in alopecia areata. This clone has a handful of counts. Sampling of alopecia areata patients yielded lesional scalp punch biopsies as well as peripheral blood. CDR1 and CDR2 (germline): SGHTA, FQGNSA. The CDR3 consists of 13 residues. Trimming took off 5 bases at V and 4 bases at J, with 9 bases between the two ends. RNA extraction was followed by reverse transcription into cDNA, which acted as the sequencing template. The protocol was immunoSEQ multiplex PCR, while the TCRdb copy is restricted to in-frame clones and leaves out a portion. The sample yields roughly 150,000 clones, around 87% seen once.

V gene TRBV7-2 combines with J gene TRBJ2-1; maybe TRBD1 (5 bases). This sample comprised CD8+ T cells sorted from blood, obtained at week 0. The clonotype was recovered from a human donor with alopecia areata. CDR3 nucleotides: TGTGCCAGCAGCACGACAGAATACAATGAGCAGTTCTTC. This translates into CASSTTEYNEQFF.